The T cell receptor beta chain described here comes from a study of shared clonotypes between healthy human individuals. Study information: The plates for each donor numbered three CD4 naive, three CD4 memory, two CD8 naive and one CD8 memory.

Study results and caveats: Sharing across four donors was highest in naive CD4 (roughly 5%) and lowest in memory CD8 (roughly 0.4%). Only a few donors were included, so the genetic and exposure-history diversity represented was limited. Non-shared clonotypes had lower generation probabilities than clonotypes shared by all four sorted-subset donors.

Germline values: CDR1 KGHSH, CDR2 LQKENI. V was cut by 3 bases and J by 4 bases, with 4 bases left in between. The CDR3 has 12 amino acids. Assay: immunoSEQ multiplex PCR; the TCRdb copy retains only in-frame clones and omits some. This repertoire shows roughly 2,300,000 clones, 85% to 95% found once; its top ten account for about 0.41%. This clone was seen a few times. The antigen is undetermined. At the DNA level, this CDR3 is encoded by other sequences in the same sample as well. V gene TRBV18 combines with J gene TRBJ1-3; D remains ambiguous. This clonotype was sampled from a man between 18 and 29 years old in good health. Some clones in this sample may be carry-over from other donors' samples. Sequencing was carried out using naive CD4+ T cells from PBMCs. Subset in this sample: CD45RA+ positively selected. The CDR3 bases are TGTGCCAGCTCACCGGAGGGAAACACCATATATTTT. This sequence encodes CASSPEGNTIYF.